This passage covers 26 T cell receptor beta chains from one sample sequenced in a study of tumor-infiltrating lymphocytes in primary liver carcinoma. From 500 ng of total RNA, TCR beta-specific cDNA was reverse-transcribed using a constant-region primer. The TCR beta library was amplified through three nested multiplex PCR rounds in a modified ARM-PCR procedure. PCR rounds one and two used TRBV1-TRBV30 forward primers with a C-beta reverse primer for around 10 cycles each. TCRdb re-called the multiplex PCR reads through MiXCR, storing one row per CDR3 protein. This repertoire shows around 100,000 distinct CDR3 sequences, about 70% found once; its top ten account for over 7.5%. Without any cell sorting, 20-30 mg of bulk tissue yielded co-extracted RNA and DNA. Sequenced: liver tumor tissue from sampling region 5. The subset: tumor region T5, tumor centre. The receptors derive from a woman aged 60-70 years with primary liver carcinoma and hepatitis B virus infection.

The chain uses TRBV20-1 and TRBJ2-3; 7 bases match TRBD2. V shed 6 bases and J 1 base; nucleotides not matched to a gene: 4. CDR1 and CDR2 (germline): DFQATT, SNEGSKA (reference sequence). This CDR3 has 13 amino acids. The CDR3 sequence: CSAQAGGTDTQYF. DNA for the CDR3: TGCAGTGCCCAGGCGGGGGGCACAGATACGCAGTATTTT.

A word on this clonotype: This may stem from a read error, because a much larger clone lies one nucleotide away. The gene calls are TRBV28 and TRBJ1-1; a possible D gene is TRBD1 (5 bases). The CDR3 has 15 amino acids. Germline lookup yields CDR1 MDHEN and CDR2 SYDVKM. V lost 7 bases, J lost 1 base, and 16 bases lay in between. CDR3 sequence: CASINRSSGNTEAFF. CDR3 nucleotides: TGTGCCAGCATCAACAGGTCTTCGGGGAACACTGAAGCTTTCTTT.

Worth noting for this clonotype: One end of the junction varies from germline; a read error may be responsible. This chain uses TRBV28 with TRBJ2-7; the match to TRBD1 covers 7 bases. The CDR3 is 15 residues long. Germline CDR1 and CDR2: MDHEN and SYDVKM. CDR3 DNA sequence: TGTGCCGGCAGTCGGGACAGCGTGAGCTCCTACGAGCAGTACTTC. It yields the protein CAGSRDSVSSYEQYF.

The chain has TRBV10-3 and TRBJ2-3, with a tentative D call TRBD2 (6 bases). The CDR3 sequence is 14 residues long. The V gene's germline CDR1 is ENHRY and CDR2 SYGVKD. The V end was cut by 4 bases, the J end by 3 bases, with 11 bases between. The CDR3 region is CAISVGGCTDTQYF. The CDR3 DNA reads TGTGCCATCAGTGTGGGGGGATGTACAGATACGCAGTATTTT.

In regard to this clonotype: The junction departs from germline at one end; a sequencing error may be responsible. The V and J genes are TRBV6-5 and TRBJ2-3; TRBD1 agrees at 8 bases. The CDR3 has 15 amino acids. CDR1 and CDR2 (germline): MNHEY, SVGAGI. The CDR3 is CASRMTGESTNTRYF. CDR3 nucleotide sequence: TGTGCCAGCAGAATGACAGGGGAAAGCACAAATACGCGGTATTTT.

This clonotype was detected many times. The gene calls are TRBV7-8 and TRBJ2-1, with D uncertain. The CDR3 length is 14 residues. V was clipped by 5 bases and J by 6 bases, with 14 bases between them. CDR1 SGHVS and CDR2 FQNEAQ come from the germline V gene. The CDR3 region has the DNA TGTGCCAGCAGCACGATCATGGGTACCAATGAGCAGTTCTTC. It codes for CASSTIMGTNEQFF.

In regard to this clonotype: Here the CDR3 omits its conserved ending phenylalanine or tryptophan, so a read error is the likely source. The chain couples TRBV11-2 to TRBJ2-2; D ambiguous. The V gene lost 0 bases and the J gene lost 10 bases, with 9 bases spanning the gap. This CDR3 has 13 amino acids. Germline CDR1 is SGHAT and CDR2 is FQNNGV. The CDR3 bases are TGTGCCAGCAGCTTAGATAGAACTGAGGAGCTGTTTTCT. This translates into CASSLDRTEELFS.

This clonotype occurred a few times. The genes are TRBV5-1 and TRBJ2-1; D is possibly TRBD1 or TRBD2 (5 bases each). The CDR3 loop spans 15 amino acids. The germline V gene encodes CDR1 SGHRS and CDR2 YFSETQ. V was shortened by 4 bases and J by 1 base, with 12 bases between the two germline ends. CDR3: CASSRDQSSYNEQFF. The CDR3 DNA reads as TGCGCCAGCAGCAGGGACCAGTCATCCTACAATGAGCAGTTCTTC. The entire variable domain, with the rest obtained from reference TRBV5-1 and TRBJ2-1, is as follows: KAGVTQTPRYLIKTRGQQVTLSCSPISGHRSVSWYQQTPGQGLQFLFEYFSETQRNKGNFPGRFSGRQFSNSRSEMNVSTLELGDSALYLCASSRDQSSYNEQFFGPGTRLTVL.

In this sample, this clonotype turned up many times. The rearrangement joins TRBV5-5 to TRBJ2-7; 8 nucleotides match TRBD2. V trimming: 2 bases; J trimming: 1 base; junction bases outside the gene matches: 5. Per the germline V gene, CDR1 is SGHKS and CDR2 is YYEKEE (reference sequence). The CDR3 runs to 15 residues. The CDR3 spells CASSLMSGSSYEQYF. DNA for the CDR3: TGTGCCAGCAGCTTAATGAGCGGGAGTTCCTACGAGCAGTACTTC.

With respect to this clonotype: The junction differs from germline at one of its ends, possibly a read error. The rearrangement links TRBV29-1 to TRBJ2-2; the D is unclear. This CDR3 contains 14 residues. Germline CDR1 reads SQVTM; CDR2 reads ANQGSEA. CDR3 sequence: CSVVASLNIGELFF. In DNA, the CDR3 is TGCAGCGTGGTTGCCAGCCTGAACATCGGGGAGCTGTTTTTT.

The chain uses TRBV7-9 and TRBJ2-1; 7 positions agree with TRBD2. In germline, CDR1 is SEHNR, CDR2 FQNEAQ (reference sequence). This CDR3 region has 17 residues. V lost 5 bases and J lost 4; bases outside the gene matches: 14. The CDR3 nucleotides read TGTGCCAGCAGCCCTAGGTGGGGGGGGGACCGTTACAATGAGCAGTTCTTC. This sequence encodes CASSPRWGGDRYNEQFF. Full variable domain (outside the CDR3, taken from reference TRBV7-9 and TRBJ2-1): DTGVSQNPRHKITKRGQNVTFRCDPISEHNRLYWYRQTLGQGPEFLTYFQNEAQLEKSRLLSDRFSAERPKGSFSTLEIQRTEQGDSAMYLCASSPRWGGDRYNEQFFGPGTRLTVL.

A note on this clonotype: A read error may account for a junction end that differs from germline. CDR3 in DNA: TGTGCCAGCAGCTACTCCGTGACAGGGACCACCTACAAGCAGTACTTC. Amino acids: CASSYSVTGTTYKQYF. The rearrangement links TRBV6-6 to TRBJ2-7; the match to TRBD1 covers 7 bases. Germline lookup yields CDR1 MNHNY and CDR2 SVGAGI (reference sequence). The CDR3 sequence is 16 residues long.

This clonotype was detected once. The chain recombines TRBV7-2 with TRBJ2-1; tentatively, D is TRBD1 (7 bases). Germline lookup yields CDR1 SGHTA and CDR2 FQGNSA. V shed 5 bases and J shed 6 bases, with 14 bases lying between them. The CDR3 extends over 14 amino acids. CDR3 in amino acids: CASSQGGAANEQFF. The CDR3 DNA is TGTGCCAGCAGCCAGGGGGGTGCCGCCAATGAGCAGTTCTTC.

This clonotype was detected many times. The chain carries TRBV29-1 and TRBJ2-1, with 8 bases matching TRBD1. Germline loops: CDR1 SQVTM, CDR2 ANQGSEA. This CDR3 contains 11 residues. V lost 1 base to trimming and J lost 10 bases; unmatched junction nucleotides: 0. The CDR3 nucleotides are TGCAGCGTTGAAGGGACAGGGGAGCAGTTCTTC. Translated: CSVEGTGEQFF.

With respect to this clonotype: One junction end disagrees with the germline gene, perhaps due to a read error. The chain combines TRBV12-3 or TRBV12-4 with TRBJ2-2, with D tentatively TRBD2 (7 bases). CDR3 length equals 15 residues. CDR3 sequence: CASSVRRGGTGELLF. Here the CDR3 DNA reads TGTGCCAGCAGTGTTCGGAGGGGGGGCACCGGGGAGCTGCTTTTT.

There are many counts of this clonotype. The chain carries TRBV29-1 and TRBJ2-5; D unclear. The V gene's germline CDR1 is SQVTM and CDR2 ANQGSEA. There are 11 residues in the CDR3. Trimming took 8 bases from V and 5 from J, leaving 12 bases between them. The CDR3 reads CSLQILETQYF. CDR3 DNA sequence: TGCAGCCTCCAGATTCTGGAGACCCAGTACTTC.

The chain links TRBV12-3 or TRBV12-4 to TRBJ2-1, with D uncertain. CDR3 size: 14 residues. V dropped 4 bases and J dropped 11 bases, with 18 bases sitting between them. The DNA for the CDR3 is TGTGCCAGCAGTTCGACGGAAGGGCTCGGTCAGCAGTTCTTC. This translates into CASSSTEGLGQQFF.

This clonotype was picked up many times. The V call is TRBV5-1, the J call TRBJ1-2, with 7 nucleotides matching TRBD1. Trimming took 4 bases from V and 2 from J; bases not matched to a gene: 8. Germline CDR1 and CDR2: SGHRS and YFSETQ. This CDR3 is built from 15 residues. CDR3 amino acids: CASSPGDSGNYGYTF. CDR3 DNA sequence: TGCGCCAGCAGCCCGGGGGACAGCGGGAACTATGGCTACACCTTC.

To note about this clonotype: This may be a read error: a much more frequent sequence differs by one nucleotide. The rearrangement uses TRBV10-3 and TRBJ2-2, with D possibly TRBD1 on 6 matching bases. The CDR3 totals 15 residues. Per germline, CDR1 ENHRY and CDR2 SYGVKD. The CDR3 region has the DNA TGTGTCATCAGGGGAGCGGAAACGAACACCGGGGAGCCGTTTTTT. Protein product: CVIRGAETNTGEPFF.

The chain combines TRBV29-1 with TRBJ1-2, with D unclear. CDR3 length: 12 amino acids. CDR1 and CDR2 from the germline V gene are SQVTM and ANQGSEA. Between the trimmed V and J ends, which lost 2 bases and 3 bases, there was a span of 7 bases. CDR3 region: CSVENSDYGYTF. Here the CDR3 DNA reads TGCAGCGTTGAAAATTCTGACTATGGCTACACCTTC.

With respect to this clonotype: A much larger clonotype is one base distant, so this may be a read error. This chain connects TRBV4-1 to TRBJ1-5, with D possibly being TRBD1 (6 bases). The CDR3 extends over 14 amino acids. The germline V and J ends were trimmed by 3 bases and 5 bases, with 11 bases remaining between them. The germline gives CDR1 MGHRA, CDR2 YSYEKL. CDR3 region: CASSHKPGDQPQHF. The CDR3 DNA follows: TGCGCCAGCAGCCACAAGCCAGGGGATCAGCCCCAGCATTTT.

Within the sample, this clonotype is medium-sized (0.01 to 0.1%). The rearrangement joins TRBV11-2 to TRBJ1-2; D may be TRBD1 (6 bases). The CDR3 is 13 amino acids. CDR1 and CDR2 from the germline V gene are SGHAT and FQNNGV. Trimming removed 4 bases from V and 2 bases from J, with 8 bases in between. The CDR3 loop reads CASSSDRNYGYTF. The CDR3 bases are TGTGCCAGCAGCTCAGACAGGAACTATGGCTACACCTTC.

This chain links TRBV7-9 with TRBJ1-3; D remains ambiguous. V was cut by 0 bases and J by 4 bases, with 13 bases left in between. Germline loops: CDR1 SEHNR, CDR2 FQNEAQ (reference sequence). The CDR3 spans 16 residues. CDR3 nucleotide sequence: TGTGCCAGCAGCTTAGCACCGAGGGCTGAAGGAAACACCATATATTTT. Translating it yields CASSLAPRAEGNTIYF.

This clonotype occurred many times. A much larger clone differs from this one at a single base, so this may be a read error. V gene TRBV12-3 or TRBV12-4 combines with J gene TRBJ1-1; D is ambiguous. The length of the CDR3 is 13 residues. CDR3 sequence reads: CASSLLVDTEALF. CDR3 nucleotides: TGTGCCAGCAGTTTATTGGTTGACACTGAAGCTCTCTTT.

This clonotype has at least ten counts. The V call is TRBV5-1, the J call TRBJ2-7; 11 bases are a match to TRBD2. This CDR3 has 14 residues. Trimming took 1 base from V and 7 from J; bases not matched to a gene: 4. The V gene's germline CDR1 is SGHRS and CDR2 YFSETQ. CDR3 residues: CASSLTSGSLEQYF. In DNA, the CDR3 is TGCGCCAGCAGCTTGACTAGCGGGAGTCTTGAGCAGTACTTC.

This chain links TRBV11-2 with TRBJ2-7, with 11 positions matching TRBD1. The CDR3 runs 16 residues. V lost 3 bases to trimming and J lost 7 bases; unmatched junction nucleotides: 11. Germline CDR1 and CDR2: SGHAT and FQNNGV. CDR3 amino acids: CASSFWTGGEFEEQYF. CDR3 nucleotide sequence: TGTGCCAGCAGCTTTTGGACAGGGGGCGAATTCGAAGAGCAGTACTTC.